These T cell receptor beta chains were read from a single sample in a study of beta chain features in type 1 diabetes. TCRdb's table, derived via immunoSEQ multiplex PCR, lists solely in-frame clones and lacks some. The sample lists 500,000 to 850,000 clones, about an eighth occurring once. Sequenced input: naive CD4+ T cells from blood. These receptor sequences come from a man between 18 and 29 years old with type 1 diabetes. Each CDR3 is given with its conserved first and last residue. Each record gives: clone size, D gene, J gene, V gene, CDR3 DNA, CDR3 protein. A D gene is named only where the DNA matches it firmly. Some rows mark clone size as missing; the rest say once, few, many or name a class of expanded clone.

-,TRBD2,TRBJ2-1,TRBV9,TGTGCCAGCAGCTCCAGCGGGGGGAATGAGCAGTTCTTC,CASSSSGGNEQFF
-,-,TRBJ1-2,TRBV7-9,TGTGCCAGCAGCTCCGGCGCCGGAAACTATGGCTACACCTTC,CASSSGAGNYGYTF
-,-,TRBJ2-7,TRBV27,TGTGCCAGCAGTTGGCAGTCGGGCTCCTACGAGCAGTACTTC,CASSWQSGSYEQYF
-,-,TRBJ2-1,TRBV12-5,TGTGCTAGTGGTTCTTGGGGCAGGGGGGACTACAATGAGCAGTTCTTC,CASGSWGRGDYNEQFF
-,-,TRBJ2-1,TRBV19,TGTGCCAGTAGTTCCACCCCAGCGGAGCCCTACAATGAGCAGTTCTTC,CASSSTPAEPYNEQFF
-,TRBD1,TRBJ1-6,TRBV11-2,TGTGCCAGCAACGGGGACAGGGGGCGTTCACCCCTCCACTTT,CASNGDRGRSPLHF
-,TRBD2,TRBJ2-1,TRBV5-1,TGCGCCAGCAGCGACGGGGGGACCTACAATGAGCAGTTCTTC,CASSDGGTYNEQFF
-,-,TRBJ2-1,TRBV28,TGTGCCAGCAGTGCCTCGGCCAGTTCAAGCTCCTACAATGAGCAGTTCTTC,CASSASASSSSYNEQFF
-,-,TRBJ2-3,TRBV7-9,TGTGCCAGCAGCCCCGGACCGTCCCTAAGCACAGATACGCAGTATTTT,CASSPGPSLSTDTQYF
few,-,TRBJ2-3,TRBV7-9,TGTGCCAGCAGCACGTCCACAGGGAACCATACGCAGTATTTT,CASSTSTGNHTQYF
-,-,TRBJ2-5,TRBV5-4,TGTGCCAGCAGCCCCCACTCAACACAGAGCATAAGAGGGACCCAGTACTTC,CASSPHSTQSIRGTQYF
-,TRBD2,TRBJ2-1,TRBV7-6,TGTGCCAGCAGCTTATCGGAGGGACTAGTGACGCAGTTCTTC,CASSLSEGLVTQFF
-,-,TRBJ2-7,TRBV5-4,TGTGCCAGCAGCTTGGGAGGGGCAACGGCCTACGAGCAGTACTTC,CASSLGGATAYEQYF
few,-,TRBJ2-2,TRBV29-1,TGCAGCGTTGTTCTGACAGGCTTGAACACCGGGGAGCTGTTTTTT,CSVVLTGLNTGELFF
-,TRBD1,TRBJ2-7,TRBV28,TGTGCCAGCAGTTTCCAGGGGGCCTACGAGCAGTACTTC,CASSFQGAYEQYF
-,-,TRBJ2-2,TRBV9,TGTGCCAGCAGCACAGGCGGAGGGATTATTACCGGGGAGCTGTTTTTT,CASSTGGGIITGELFF
few,-,TRBJ1-2,TRBV29-1,TGCAGCGTTGATTATGAGGGCGGCCGCTATGGCTACACCTTC,CSVDYEGGRYGYTF
few,-,TRBJ2-7,TRBV2,TGTGCCAGCCTTAACCCAGGGACTGGCTACGAGCAGTACTTC,CASLNPGTGYEQYF
few,-,TRBJ2-5,TRBV7-2,TGTGCCAGCAGCTTGGTGGCTCAGGGGCTAGAGACCCAGTACTTC,CASSLVAQGLETQYF
-,-,TRBJ1-1,TRBV9,TGTGCCAGCAGCTCAGAAGGAGGGAGGGGAGCTGAAGCTTTCTTT,CASSSEGGRGAEAFF
few,-,TRBJ1-5,TRBV10-2,TGCGCCAGCACCCTCACAGGGTTCGAGCCCCAGCATTTT,CASTLTGFEPQHF
few,TRBD1,TRBJ2-3,TRBV5-1,TGCGCCAGCAGCTCCCGGGACAGGGGCACAGATACGCAGTATTTT,CASSSRDRGTDTQYF
few,-,TRBJ2-2,TRBV18,TGTGCCAGCTCACCAACAGGGAACACCGGGGAGCTGTTTTTT,CASSPTGNTGELFF
few,-,TRBJ2-4,TRBV28,TGTGCCAGCAGTTTACCGGGCATTCAGTACTTC,CASSLPGIQYF
once,TRBD1,TRBJ1-1,TRBV7-9,TGTGCCAGCAGCTTAGAGGCAGGGGGGATGAACACTGAAGCTTTCTTT,CASSLEAGGMNTEAFF
-,-,TRBJ1-4,TRBV7-2,TGTGCCAGCAGTTACAACAGGCTCCCTAATGAAAAACTGTTTTTT,CASSYNRLPNEKLFF
-,TRBD1,TRBJ1-2,TRBV6-5,TGTGCCAGCAGGTCGGGGACAGCCTATGGCTACACCTTC,CASRSGTAYGYTF
few,-,TRBJ2-5,TRBV21-1,TGTGCCAGCAGCAAAGGAAGTGGGGACAGGGAAGGGGAGACCCAGTACTTC,CASSKGSGDREGETQYF
-,-,TRBJ2-6,TRBV9,TGTGCCAGCAGCGTAGCCCCGGTGGGATTGGGAGGGGCCAACGTCCTGACTTTC,CASSVAPVGLGGANVLTF
-,TRBD2,TRBJ2-5,TRBV7-2,TGTGCCAGCAAAACGGGAGGTGGAGAGACCCAGTACTTC,CASKTGGGETQYF
few,TRBD2,TRBJ2-1,TRBV29-1,TGCAGCGTTGGTCTAGCGGGAGGGCCATACAATGAGCAGTTCTTC,CSVGLAGGPYNEQFF
few,-,TRBJ1-1,TRBV7-2,TGTGCCAGCAGCTTAAACCTGGGGCCTGAAGCTTTCTTT,CASSLNLGPEAFF
-,-,TRBJ2-5,TRBV7-6,TGTGCCAGCAGCTTAAACGCCCGTAAAGGGGAGACCCAGTACTTC,CASSLNARKGETQYF
few,-,TRBJ2-6,TRBV18,TGTGCCAGCTCACCTTTCGGTGGTGCCAACGTCCTGACTTTC,CASSPFGGANVLTF
-,TRBD1,TRBJ2-1,TRBV30,TGTGCCTGGAGTACACAGGGGGGTGAGCAGTTCTTC,CAWSTQGGEQFF
-,TRBD2,TRBJ2-1,TRBV9,TGTGCCAGCAGCGTAGTGACTAGCGGGGATGAGCAGTTCTTC,CASSVVTSGDEQFF
-,-,TRBJ2-5,TRBV9,TGTGCCAGCAGCCCCCAGCAGGGTGTCGAGACCCAGTACTTC,CASSPQQGVETQYF
few,-,TRBJ2-3,TRBV28,TGTGCCAGCAGCGGACACAACGGGGCAGATACGCAGTATTTT,CASSGHNGADTQYF
-,-,TRBJ2-1,TRBV7-9,TGTGCCAGCAGCTTAGGACCTAGCTCCTACAATGAGCAGTTCTTC,CASSLGPSSYNEQFF
few,TRBD2,TRBJ2-1,TRBV9,TGTGCCAGCCGAGAGTCGGGAGGGCCTCGGAATGAGCAGTTCTTC,CASRESGGPRNEQFF
few,-,TRBJ1-2,TRBV30,TGTGCCTGGAGTCCCCTCCAGTCCGACTATGGCTACACCTTC,CAWSPLQSDYGYTF
few,-,TRBJ1-1,TRBV4-1,TGCGCCAGCAGCCAAACCCCCGCCGGAAGGGACACTGAAGCTTTCTTT,CASSQTPAGRDTEAFF
few,-,TRBJ2-5,TRBV7-2,TGTGCCAGCGGAAGCCCGAGTGGACAGACCCAGTACTTC,CASGSPSGQTQYF
-,-,TRBJ2-6,TRBV5-1,TGCGCCAGCAGCTTCTACAGTGGGGCCAACGTCCTGACTTTC,CASSFYSGANVLTF